This T cell receptor beta chain appears in the sequencing data of a study of blood T cell repertoires in COVID-19. The table came from immunoSEQ multiplex PCR; TCRdb's copy has only in-frame clones and leaves some out. Of roughly 100,000 clones in the sample, roughly 86% were seen once. The receptor comes from a human donor in a cohort sampled during active COVID-19. Sequencing used peripheral blood.

CDR3 residues: CASSSLAINTEAFF. CDR3 sequence (DNA): TGTGCCAGCAGCTCCCTAGCTATAAACACTGAAGCTTTCTTT. V gene TRBV5-4 combines with J gene TRBJ1-1, with D hard to call. CDR3 length: 14 amino acids. Germline CDR1 is SGHNT and CDR2 is YYREEE (reference sequence). V was trimmed by 3 bases and J by 2 bases, leaving 11 bases between them.